The next 29 T cell receptor beta chains were all read from a single sample in a study of regulatory T cells in long-lasting Graves disease. Described time point: newly diagnosed GD, antithyroid drugs for less than 3 months. Isolated PBMC RNA provided the starting material for the TCR library. To make TCR beta libraries, researchers used iRepertoire HTBI primers and Arm-PCR of CDR3 regions. TCRdb re-called the multiplex PCR reads through MiXCR, storing one row per CDR3 protein. The sample shows under 300,000 distinct CDR3 sequences, approximately 20% of them seen only once. This specimen was peripheral blood mononuclear cells (PBMCs), taken at new diagnosis, from a patient treated with antithyroid drugs. All receptors derive from a female donor with Graves disease.

Many counts were recorded for this clonotype. V gene TRBV24-1 combines with J gene TRBJ1-5; D remains ambiguous. The CDR3 totals 13 residues. The germline gives CDR1 KGHDR, CDR2 SFDVKD. V lost 5 bases and J 4 bases, leaving 8 bases between the germline ends. The DNA of the CDR3 is TGTGCCACCAGTGGTCCGGGGAATCAGCCCCAGCATTTT. The encoded protein is CATSGPGNQPQHF.

This clonotype was recorded many times. J is TRBJ2-3 and V is TRBV20-1, with unresolved D. Germline-derived CDR1 and CDR2 are DFQATT and SNEGSKA (reference sequence). Trimming took off 5 bases at V and 2 bases at J, with 8 bases between the two ends. The CDR3 is 12 residues long. CDR3 in DNA: TGCAGTGCTGCCGACCCCACAGATACGCAGTATTTT. Protein sequence: CSAADPTDTQYF.

Many counts were recorded for this clonotype. This sequence joins TRBV27 and TRBJ1-2, with a weak D call TRBD1 (5 bases). This CDR3 has 14 amino acids. V lost 2 bases and J lost 6, with 13 bases in between. Germline V lookup: CDR1 MNHEY, CDR2 SMNVEV (reference sequence). The CDR3 region has the DNA TGTGCCAGCAGTTTACGAGATGGGGGGGATGGCTACACCTTC. This codes for CASSLRDGGDGYTF.

This clonotype occurred many times. Just one base apart from a much larger clone, this may be a read error. This chain links TRBV28 with TRBJ2-5; D may be TRBD1 or TRBD2 (5 bases each). Germline V CDR1 and CDR2: MDHEN, SYDVKM. The CDR3 runs to 16 residues. Written as DNA, the CDR3 is TGTGCCAGCAGGTTTAGACCGGGACGGAGACAAGAGACCCGGTACTTC. Its protein product is CASRFRPGRRQETRYF.

Comments on this clonotype: Only one base separates this from a far larger clonotype, so it likely reflects a read error. This chain links TRBV12-3 or TRBV12-4 with TRBJ1-6; TRBD1 is a possible D gene (6 bases). CDR3 size: 15 residues. Trimming stripped 5 bases from V and 8 bases from J, with 16 bases between. CDR3 sequence (DNA): TGTGCCAGCAGTGACAGGTCAGGGAGTGATTCACCCCTCCACTTT. Its protein is CASSDRSGSDSPLHF.

This clonotype was seen ten or more times. The chain has TRBV5-1 and TRBJ2-3, with a possible D match to TRBD1 (6 bases). CDR3 length: 15 residues. The V gene lost 4 bases and the J gene lost 5 bases, with 17 bases spanning the gap. Germline CDR1 SGHRS, CDR2 YFSETQ. CDR3 region: CASSLRDARGDTQYF. The CDR3 DNA is TGCGCCAGCAGCCTCCGGGACGCCAGGGGAGATACGCAGTATTTT.

This clonotype showed up many times. The genes are TRBV19 and TRBJ2-2; a possible D gene is TRBD2 (7 bases). Germline assignment: CDR1 LNHDA and CDR2 SQIVND (reference sequence). The CDR3 extends over 15 amino acids. V was pared by 9 bases and J by 4 bases, with 18 bases between. The CDR3 region is CASRGAGDATGELFF. DNA of the CDR3: TGTGCCAGCAGGGGTGCGGGAGACGCCACCGGGGAGCTGTTTTTT.

This clonotype was recorded many times. The chain is built from TRBV27 and TRBJ1-5; 12 bases fit TRBD1. Germline V lookup: CDR1 MNHEY, CDR2 SMNVEV (reference sequence). V dropped 5 bases and J dropped 7; count of bases not matched to a gene: 9. The CDR3 loop spans 16 amino acids. CDR3 residues: CASSQTGTGGGQPQHF. The CDR3 coding sequence is TGTGCCAGCAGTCAAACCGGGACAGGGGGCGGCCAGCCCCAGCATTTT.

This clonotype was seen at least ten times. This chain links TRBV27 with TRBJ2-1, with TRBD2 matching 8 bases. V lost 3 bases and J lost 5; bases outside the gene matches: 6. This CDR3 is built from 15 residues. Germline V gene data show CDR1 as MNHEY and CDR2 as SMNVEV (reference sequence). The CDR3 reads CASSFKASGHNEQFF. CDR3 in DNA: TGTGCCAGCAGTTTTAAGGCTAGCGGGCACAATGAGCAGTTCTTC.

Many counts were recorded for this clonotype. The chain joins TRBV7-3 to TRBJ2-3; TRBD2 matches 11 bases. Germline-derived CDR1 and CDR2 are SGHTA and FQGTGA. After removal of 4 bases from V and 0 bases from J, the junction contained 0 bases not matched to a gene. The CDR3 runs to 15 residues. The CDR3 sequence is CASSWTSGSTDTQYF. The CDR3 DNA reads as TGTGCCAGCAGCTGGACTAGCGGGAGCACAGATACGCAGTATTTT.

This clonotype came up many times. The CDR3 bases are TGTGCCAGCAGCTTAGATTCGGGACTAGCGACCTTCACAGATACGCAGTATTTT. As protein: CASSLDSGLATFTDTQYF. This rearrangement joins TRBV7-2 to TRBJ2-3; 10 bases are shared with TRBD2. Germline CDR1 and CDR2: SGHTA and FQGNSA. This CDR3 has 18 residues. The J segment lost 2 bases and the V segment lost 1 base, leaving 9 bases of the junction unmatched.

The chain couples TRBV2 to TRBJ2-2, with D possibly TRBD1 on 6 matching bases. Trimming left V 9 bases short and J 1 base short, with 12 bases between. Germline CDR1 is SNHLY and CDR2 is FYNNEI. The CDR3 spans 14 residues. DNA for the CDR3: TGTGCCAGTAACAGGGAACTGAACACCGGGGAGCTGTTTTTT. The encoded protein is CASNRELNTGELFF.

This clonotype was observed at least ten times. The chain couples TRBV19 to TRBJ1-2; maybe TRBD1 (5 bases). There are 16 residues in the CDR3. Germline V CDR1 and CDR2: LNHDA, SQIVND (reference sequence). V shed 5 bases and J shed 4 bases, with 20 bases lying between them. This CDR3 reads CASSPTGTQAVYGYTF. The CDR3 DNA reads as TGTGCCAGTAGTCCCACCGGGACGCAAGCCGTCTATGGCTACACCTTC.

As for this clonotype: A far larger clone lies a single base away; this is likely a read error. The chain uses TRBV12-3 or TRBV12-4 and TRBJ2-4, with TRBD1 identical over 7 bases. TRBJ1-2 matches the DNA end more closely, so the J call is doubtful. The CDR3 runs 15 residues. The CDR3 spells CASSPRGGPASGYTF. In DNA form, the CDR3 reads TGTGCCAGCAGTCCCAGGGGGGGGCCTGCTTCAGGCTACACCTTC.

The chain joins TRBV6-2 or TRBV6-3 to TRBJ2-5; no reliable D call. V lost 4 bases to trimming and J lost 1 base, with 7 bases between them. The CDR3 covers 13 residues. Germline V gene lookup returns CDR1 MNHEY and CDR2 SVGEGT. CDR3 sequence (DNA): TGTGCCAGCAGTTTTTACAGCCAAGAGACCCAGTACTTC. Translating gives CASSFYSQETQYF.

The sample holds many counts of this clonotype. The chain employs TRBV28 and TRBJ1-2; tentative D call: TRBD1 (5 bases). The CDR3 is 13 amino acids. Germline CDR1 is MDHEN and CDR2 is SYDVKM. V gave up 5 bases and J gave up 8 bases, with 15 bases separating them. The CDR3 is CASSRLPDRGYTF. For the CDR3, the DNA is TGTGCCAGCAGTCGCCTCCCTGACAGAGGCTACACCTTC.

This clonotype was counted many times. The rearrangement links TRBV27 to TRBJ2-5; D assignment may be TRBD1 or TRBD2 (5 bases each). CDR1 and CDR2 from the germline V gene are MNHEY and SMNVEV (reference sequence). V was clipped by 11 bases and J by 4 bases, with 20 bases between them. The CDR3 length is 14 residues. CDR3 sequence (DNA): TGTGCCGGGGACGGGACCCAGGACGGAGAGACCCAGTACTTC. Translated, it gives CAGDGTQDGETQYF.

This clonotype was counted ten times or more. The genes are TRBV12-3 or TRBV12-4 and TRBJ2-3, with 8 bases that match TRBD2. Unmatched junction bases numbered 5, after V lost 5 bases and J lost 10 bases. This CDR3 is 12 amino acids long. The CDR3 region has the DNA TGTGCCAGCAGTCCGCGGGGGGCCGCGCAGTATTTT. The encoded protein is CASSPRGAAQYF.

This clonotype was observed many times. The chain employs TRBV6-1 and TRBJ2-7; the D is unclear. CDR3 size: 12 residues. The V gene lost 6 bases and the J gene lost 2 bases, with 8 bases spanning the gap. Germline V gene lookup returns CDR1 MNHNS and CDR2 SASEGT. The DNA for the CDR3 is TGTGCCAGCAGACACCCCCCCTACGAGCAGTACTTC. Its translation: CASRHPPYEQYF.

This clonotype was counted many times. The chain is built from TRBV18 and TRBJ2-7; tentatively, D is TRBD1 (6 bases). Germline CDR1 KGHSH, CDR2 LQKENI. Between the trimmed V and J ends, which lost 5 bases and 4 bases, there was a span of 15 bases. CDR3 length equals 14 residues. This CDR3 reads CASSTSPQGYEQYF. For the CDR3, the DNA is TGTGCCAGCTCAACCTCACCGCAGGGGTACGAGCAGTACTTC.

This clonotype was observed many times. This chain connects TRBV9 to TRBJ2-5; TRBD1 is a possible D gene (6 bases). Germline V gene sequence: CDR1 SGDLS, CDR2 YYNGEE. V lost 4 bases and J 5 bases, leaving 12 bases between the germline ends. The CDR3 is made up of 13 amino acids. Here the CDR3 reads CASSSQGGETQYF. The CDR3 DNA sequence: TGTGCCAGCAGCTCACAGGGTGGGGAGACCCAGTACTTC.

This clonotype was detected many times. The gene calls are TRBV20-1 and TRBJ1-3; 7 positions agree with TRBD1. V shed 3 bases, J shed 2 bases, and the junction held 4 bases outside the gene matches. Germline loops: CDR1 DFQATT, CDR2 SNEGSKA (reference sequence). The CDR3 loop spans 14 amino acids. CDR3: CSASLRGTGNTIYF. As DNA, the CDR3 is TGCAGTGCTAGCCTCAGGGGGACTGGAAACACCATATATTTT.

This clonotype appeared many times. J is TRBJ1-2 and V is TRBV10-3, with D possibly TRBD1 on 5 matching bases. The CDR3 is made up of 14 amino acids. The germline V gene encodes CDR1 ENHRY and CDR2 SYGVKD. V lost 3 bases and J lost 4, with 12 bases in between. In DNA form, the CDR3 reads TGTGCCATCAGTGACCTTCAGGGAGGCTATGGCTACACCTTC. Translation gives CAISDLQGGYGYTF.

There are many counts of this clonotype. V and J are TRBV11-3 and TRBJ2-7; TRBD1 or TRBD2 may be the D gene (5 bases each). The CDR3 has 13 residues. The V gene lost 5 bases and the J gene lost 6 bases, with 14 bases spanning the gap. Germline lookup yields CDR1 SGHNT and CDR2 YENEEA. The CDR3 protein is CASSPGTWGEQYF. CDR3 coding DNA: TGTGCCAGCAGCCCCGGGACCTGGGGCGAGCAGTACTTC.

This clonotype has ten or more counts. J is TRBJ1-3 and V is TRBV20-1; D gene unclear. The CDR3 is 14 amino acids. V was pared by 5 bases and J by 2 bases, with 13 bases between. Germline CDR1 is DFQATT and CDR2 is SNEGSKA (reference sequence). CDR3 protein: CSARKELTGNTIYF. DNA of the CDR3: TGCAGTGCTCGGAAGGAACTAACTGGAAACACCATATATTTT.

This clonotype appeared many times. The chain employs TRBV6-1 and TRBJ2-6; no clear D. Trimming cost V 5 bases and J 0 bases, with 11 bases left between them. The CDR3 length is 16 residues. Germline V gene lookup returns CDR1 MNHNS and CDR2 SASEGT. As DNA, the CDR3 is TGTGCCAGCAGTACAAACGGAGCCTCTGGGGCCAACGTCCTGACTTTC. This translates into CASSTNGASGANVLTF.

In its sample, this clonotype was seen many times. The chain links TRBV6-1 to TRBJ1-1; D gene ambiguous. Trimming left V 6 bases short and J 6 bases short, with 11 bases between. Germline CDR1 reads MNHNS; CDR2 reads SASEGT. The CDR3 sequence is 12 residues long. The CDR3 loop is CASRPREAEAFF. CDR3 nucleotides: TGTGCCAGCAGACCGCGGGAGGCTGAAGCTTTCTTT.

This clonotype occurred many times. The chain uses TRBV30 and TRBJ1-2; TRBD1 might be the D (6 bases). From germline, CDR1 is GTSNPN and CDR2 SVGIG (reference sequence). CDR3 length: 13 residues. V was clipped by 3 bases and J by 5 bases, with 13 bases between them. CDR3 coding DNA: TGTGCCTGGAGCTACCAGGGGCGGTATGGCTACACCTTC. As protein: CAWSYQGRYGYTF.

This clonotype turned up a few times. This chain links TRBV5-1 with TRBJ1-1, with D tentatively TRBD1 (6 bases). The CDR3 totals 15 residues. Germline CDR1 is SGHRS and CDR2 is YFSETQ. Trimming took off 0 bases at V and 7 bases at J, with 16 bases between the two ends. The CDR3 coding sequence is TGCGCCAGCAGCTTGGTGGGCACAGGGATTAATGAAGCTTTCTTT. This translates into CASSLVGTGINEAFF.